These T cell receptor beta chains were read from a single sample in a study of Ad26.COV2.S vaccination and SARS-CoV-2 variants. TCRdb's copy holds only in-frame clones and misses some; the assay was immunoSEQ multiplex PCR. The sample gives under 150,000 clones, about nine tenths of which show up once; 4% to 6% is in the top ten. Sequenced here: peripheral blood, sampled after recovery from COVID-19. Receptor source: a human donor who had recovered from COVID-19. Both conserved end residues are part of each CDR3. The D gene is left open where the match is weak. Some rows have no size entry. The others give once, few or many, or a class for an expanded clone.

j_gene,v_gene,abundance,d_gene,CDR3aa,CDR3nt
TRBJ2-7,TRBV7-9,.,.,CASSLVVGPLSEQYF,TGTGCCAGCAGCTTAGTTGTCGGCCCCCTCAGCGAGCAGTACTTC
TRBJ2-7,TRBV6-2/TRBV6-3,.,.,CASSYWEWQKIYEQYF,TGTGCCAGCAGTTACTGGGAATGGCAGAAGATCTACGAGCAGTACTTC
TRBJ1-3,TRBV7-2,.,TRBD1,CASSPWDRAGTIYF,TGTGCCAGCAGCCCCTGGGACAGGGCCGGCACCATATATTTT
TRBJ1-5,TRBV6-5,medium-sized,.,CASSPRGEQPQHF,TGTGCCAGCAGTCCTAGGGGGGAACAGCCCCAGCATTTT
TRBJ2-2,TRBV28,.,TRBD1,CASFGTENTGELFF,TGTGCCAGCTTCGGGACAGAGAACACCGGGGAGCTGTTTTTT
TRBJ2-1,TRBV28,.,.,CASSTTRVVNEQFF,TGTGCCAGCAGTACCACCAGGGTTGTCAATGAGCAGTTCTTC
TRBJ2-2,TRBV6-2/TRBV6-3,.,.,CASSWSGELFF,TGTGCCAGCAGTTGGTCCGGGGAGCTGTTTTTT
TRBJ1-5,TRBV5-1,few,TRBD1,CASSLGPRDRNQPQHF,TGCGCCAGCAGCTTGGGACCCCGGGACAGAAATCAGCCCCAGCATTTT
TRBJ2-2,TRBV29-1,.,TRBD1,CSVEEVVGQGMTGELFF,TGCAGCGTTGAAGAGGTAGTCGGACAGGGTATGACCGGGGAGCTGTTTTTT
TRBJ1-1,TRBV2,few,.,CASSALEQGLEAFF,TGTGCCAGCAGTGCCCTTGAACAGGGCCTCGAAGCTTTCTTT
TRBJ1-1,TRBV5-4,.,.,CASSSPMGAGKWGSTEAFF,TGTGCCAGCAGCTCCCCGATGGGGGCGGGGAAGTGGGGGTCCACTGAAGCTTTCTTT
TRBJ1-3,TRBV21-1,.,.,CASGGDVRQNSGNTIYF,TGTGCCAGCGGGGGGGACGTCAGACAAAACTCTGGAAACACCATATATTTT
TRBJ1-5,TRBV15,.,.,CATSRVGREQPQHF,TGTGCCACCAGCAGAGTGGGAAGGGAGCAGCCCCAGCATTTT
TRBJ2-1,TRBV3-1/TRBV3-2,.,.,CASSPLGTSRSSYNEQFF,TGTGCCAGCAGCCCCCTAGGGACCAGCCGGAGCTCCTACAATGAGCAGTTCTTC
TRBJ2-2,TRBV13,.,.,CASSLGQRDTGELFF,TGTGCCAGCAGCTTAGGGCAGCGAGACACCGGGGAGCTGTTTTTT
TRBJ1-2,TRBV24-1,.,TRBD1,CATSDTGTGAIGYTF,TGTGCCACCAGTGACACCGGGACAGGGGCTATCGGCTACACCTTC
TRBJ1-1,TRBV7-2,.,.,CASSPLYTEAFF,TGTGCCAGCAGCCCTCTGTACACTGAAGCTTTCTTT
TRBJ2-1,TRBV6-5,.,.,CASSPSDSNEQFF,TGTGCCAGCAGCCCGTCCGACAGCAATGAGCAGTTCTTC